The clone carrying this T cell receptor beta chain appeared a single time. Using immunoSEQ multiplex PCR, the repertoire was profiled, and TCRdb retains in-frame clones only, with some absent. The sample lists over 45,000 clones; more than 85% were seen once. These data are taken from a study of T cell changes during pregnancy in multiple sclerosis. The sample was peripheral blood, taken in the third trimester of pregnancy. This receptor was identified in a female donor in good health, enrolled as a control in a pregnancy study.

This CDR3 is CASSSPGQGGFGYTF. CDR3 nucleotides: TGTGCCAGCAGTTCGCCGGGACAGGGGGGTTTTGGCTACACCTTC. This sequence joins TRBV6-5 and TRBJ1-2, with 11 bases lining up with TRBD1. Germline trimming cut 4 bases from V and 7 bases from J; bases unmatched to any gene: 8. The germline V gene encodes CDR1 MNHEY and CDR2 SVGAGI. The CDR3 loop spans 15 amino acids.